The rows below give T cell receptor beta chains drawn from one sample of a study of OX40 agonist ivuxolimab in advanced cancers. Clones were sequenced by immunoSEQ multiplex PCR, and TCRdb holds only the in-frame ones, with some missing. The table has 60,000 or so clones, 70% to 90% seen once. The sequences come from CD4+ or CD8+ T cells sorted from blood, collected in a trial of the OX40 agonist ivuxolimab. Every receptor here comes from an adult with an advanced solid tumor such as melanoma, head and neck, liver or kidney cancer. Each CDR3 is given with its conserved first and last residue. D genes are given only for firm matches. Only some rows state a clone size, as once, few, many or a class for expanded clones.

D gene: -
clone size: -
V gene: TRBV5-5
J gene: TRBJ2-2
CDR3 protein: CASSLTGYGELFF
CDR3 DNA: TGTGCCAGCAGCTTGACAGGGTACGGGGAGCTGTTTTTT

D gene: TRBD1
clone size: -
V gene: TRBV6-5
J gene: TRBJ2-6
CDR3 protein: CASSYSTGGGVLTF
CDR3 DNA: TGTGCCAGCAGTTACTCGACAGGGGGTGGCGTCCTGACTTTC

D gene: -
clone size: -
V gene: TRBV7-2
J gene: TRBJ2-7
CDR3 protein: CASSPSEGIGYEQYF
CDR3 DNA: TGTGCCAGCAGCCCAAGTGAAGGGATAGGGTACGAGCAGTACTTC

D gene: -
clone size: -
V gene: TRBV7-3
J gene: TRBJ2-3
CDR3 protein: CASSTTAVTDTQYF
CDR3 DNA: TGTGCCAGCAGCACGACAGCGGTCACAGATACGCAGTATTTT

D gene: -
clone size: -
V gene: TRBV5-1
J gene: TRBJ2-2
CDR3 protein: CASSLEILTYTGELFF
CDR3 DNA: TGCGCCAGCAGCTTGGAAATACTAACGTACACCGGGGAGCTGTTTTTT

D gene: -
clone size: once
V gene: TRBV6-1
J gene: TRBJ2-5
CDR3 protein: CASTPPLGSSETQYF
CDR3 DNA: TGTGCCAGCACCCCCCCCCTCGGCTCCTCGGAGACCCAGTACTTC

D gene: TRBD2
clone size: -
V gene: TRBV10-1
J gene: TRBJ2-3
CDR3 protein: CASSDLGLAGRDTQYF
CDR3 DNA: TGCGCCAGCAGTGACCTAGGACTAGCGGGGAGAGATACGCAGTATTTT

D gene: TRBD1
clone size: -
V gene: TRBV5-1
J gene: TRBJ1-4
CDR3 protein: CASSLDGTGMSGEKLFF
CDR3 DNA: TGCGCCAGCAGCTTGGACGGGACAGGGATGAGCGGGGAAAAACTGTTTTTT

D gene: -
clone size: -
V gene: TRBV9
J gene: TRBJ2-3
CDR3 protein: CASSERSVFGTDTQYF
CDR3 DNA: TGTGCCAGCAGCGAGAGAAGCGTTTTCGGCACAGATACGCAGTATTTT

D gene: TRBD2
clone size: -
V gene: TRBV27
J gene: TRBJ2-3
CDR3 protein: CASSFRSITSATSTDTQYF
CDR3 DNA: TGTGCCAGCAGTTTCCGCTCTATAACTAGCGCCACTAGCACAGATACGCAGTATTTT

D gene: TRBD1
clone size: -
V gene: TRBV7-6
J gene: TRBJ1-1
CDR3 protein: CASSSTEQGPEAFF
CDR3 DNA: TGTGCCAGCAGCTCGACAGAACAGGGGCCTGAAGCTTTCTTT

D gene: -
clone size: -
V gene: TRBV21-1
J gene: TRBJ1-1
CDR3 protein: CASSTQRAGASLLNTEAFF
CDR3 DNA: TGTGCCAGCAGCACACAGCGCGCAGGGGCTTCCCTCTTGAACACTGAAGCTTTCTTT

D gene: TRBD2
clone size: -
V gene: TRBV6-5
J gene: TRBJ2-7
CDR3 protein: CASSRLAGTYEQYF
CDR3 DNA: TGTGCCAGCAGCCGACTAGCGGGAACCTACGAGCAGTACTTC

D gene: -
clone size: -
V gene: TRBV7-9
J gene: TRBJ2-1
CDR3 protein: CASSPAIYNEQFF
CDR3 DNA: TGTGCCAGCAGCCCTGCGATCTACAATGAGCAGTTCTTC

D gene: -
clone size: -
V gene: TRBV7-9
J gene: TRBJ2-1
CDR3 protein: CASSPGHEQFF
CDR3 DNA: TGTGCCAGCAGCCCAGGGCATGAGCAGTTCTTC

D gene: -
clone size: -
V gene: TRBV4-3
J gene: TRBJ2-3
CDR3 protein: CASSQGLARADTQYF
CDR3 DNA: TGCGCCAGCAGCCAAGGCCTAGCGCGGGCAGATACGCAGTATTTT

D gene: -
clone size: -
V gene: TRBV27
J gene: TRBJ2-4
CDR3 protein: CASSTPASPGGSVNIQYF
CDR3 DNA: TGTGCCAGCAGCACCCCAGCCTCGCCGGGGGGCAGCGTAAACATTCAGTACTTC

D gene: TRBD1
clone size: -
V gene: TRBV9
J gene: TRBJ2-5
CDR3 protein: CASSVTGASGTQYF
CDR3 DNA: TGTGCCAGCAGCGTGACAGGGGCCTCCGGGACCCAGTACTTC

D gene: -
clone size: -
V gene: TRBV2
J gene: TRBJ2-7
CDR3 protein: CASSDGQLVDYEQYF
CDR3 DNA: TGTGCCAGCAGTGATGGACAGCTCGTAGACTACGAGCAGTACTTC

D gene: TRBD1
clone size: -
V gene: TRBV19
J gene: TRBJ2-7
CDR3 protein: CASRRTGGKGEQYF
CDR3 DNA: TGTGCCAGTAGAAGGACAGGGGGCAAGGGCGAGCAGTACTTC

D gene: -
clone size: -
V gene: TRBV25-1
J gene: TRBJ2-1
CDR3 protein: CASTQTHRSSYNEQFF
CDR3 DNA: TGTGCCAGCACCCAAACCCACAGGAGCTCCTACAATGAGCAGTTCTTC

D gene: -
clone size: -
V gene: TRBV6-1
J gene: TRBJ2-1
CDR3 protein: CASSELLRSYNEQFF
CDR3 DNA: TGTGCCAGCAGTGAATTGCTCCGATCCTACAATGAGCAGTTCTTC

D gene: TRBD1
clone size: -
V gene: TRBV5-1
J gene: TRBJ2-7
CDR3 protein: CASSRGQASLQYF
CDR3 DNA: TGCGCCAGCAGCCGCGGACAGGCGTCGCTCCAGTACTTC

D gene: -
clone size: -
V gene: TRBV9
J gene: TRBJ2-5
CDR3 protein: CASSLEGQGRLGETQYF
CDR3 DNA: TGTGCCAGCAGCCTAGAGGGCCAGGGAAGGTTAGGGGAGACCCAGTACTTC

D gene: TRBD2
clone size: -
V gene: TRBV9
J gene: TRBJ2-1
CDR3 protein: CASSVAAGVGNEQFF
CDR3 DNA: TGTGCCAGCAGCGTAGCCGCGGGAGTGGGGAATGAGCAGTTCTTC

D gene: -
clone size: once
V gene: TRBV11-2
J gene: TRBJ2-1
CDR3 protein: CASSLVWHEQFF
CDR3 DNA: TGTGCCAGCAGCTTAGTTTGGCATGAGCAGTTCTTC

D gene: TRBD2
clone size: -
V gene: TRBV2
J gene: TRBJ2-7
CDR3 protein: CASSGDSGRARVSDF
CDR3 DNA: TGTGCCAGCAGTGGGGATAGCGGGAGGGCCAGAGTCTCGGACTTC